One sample yielded the 3 T cell receptor beta chains listed below, sequenced in a study of cytomegalovirus exposure and HLA in healthy donors (dated by TCRdb to 2016 to 2017). The library was built by means of the immunoSEQ multiplex PCR assay. The multiplex PCR relied on a mix of 60 forward primers for TCR Vbeta segments and 13 reverse primers for TCR Jbeta segments. TCRdb retrieved this table from immuneACCESS and kept in-frame rearrangements only. Not all clones are present; in checked studies, unresolved V genes account for under half, and no reason is known for the remainder. The sample table shows roughly 140,000 clones, and roughly 77% are seen once. 1.5% to 2% of the sample is taken by the ten largest. What was sequenced was PBMCs. The receptors originated from a woman aged 25-40 years in good health and CMV-seronegative.

The chain employs TRBV19 and TRBJ1-2, with D maybe TRBD1 (5 bases). The CDR3 length is 13 residues. V lost 4 bases and J lost 8, with 14 bases in between. CDR1 is LNHDA, CDR2 SQIVND, per germline (reference sequence). The CDR3 protein is CASSTSGAGGYTF. The CDR3 DNA reads as TGTGCCAGTAGTACGTCAGGCGCAGGGGGCTACACCTTC.

V gene TRBV10-3 combines with J gene TRBJ2-5; D is possibly TRBD2 (6 bases). Trimming cost V 3 bases and J 4 bases, with 24 bases left between them. This CDR3 has 18 amino acids. Germline lookup yields CDR1 ENHRY and CDR2 SYGVKD. CDR3 sequence reads: CAISDPGGSLNIGETQYF. In DNA, the CDR3 is TGTGCCATCAGTGACCCCGGGGGTAGCTTGAATATCGGAGAGACCCAGTACTTC.

About this clone itself: The sample carries other DNA sequences with the same CDR3. The chain recombines TRBV4-1 with TRBJ2-7, with TRBD2 identical over 8 bases. The CDR3 length is 15 residues. V dropped 0 bases and J dropped 3; count of bases not matched to a gene: 4. In germline, CDR1 is MGHRA, CDR2 YSYEKL. CDR3 sequence reads: CASSQDLAGGYEQYV. The CDR3 DNA sequence: TGCGCCAGCAGCCAAGACCTAGCGGGTGGCTACGAGCAGTACGTC.